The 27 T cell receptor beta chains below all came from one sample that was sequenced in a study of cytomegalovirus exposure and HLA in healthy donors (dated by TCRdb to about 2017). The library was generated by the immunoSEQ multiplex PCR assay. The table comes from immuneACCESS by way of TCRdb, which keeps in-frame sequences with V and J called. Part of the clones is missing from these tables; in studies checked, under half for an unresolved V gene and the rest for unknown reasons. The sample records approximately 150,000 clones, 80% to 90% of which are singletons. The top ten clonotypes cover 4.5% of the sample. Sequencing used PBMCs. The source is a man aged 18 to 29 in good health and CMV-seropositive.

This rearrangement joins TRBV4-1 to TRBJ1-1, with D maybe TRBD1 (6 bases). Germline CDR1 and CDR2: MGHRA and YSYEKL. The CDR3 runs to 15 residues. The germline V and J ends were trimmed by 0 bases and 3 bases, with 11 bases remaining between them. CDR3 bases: TGCGCCAGCAGCCAAGATGAGAACAGGGACACTGAAGCTTTCTTT. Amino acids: CASSQDENRDTEAFF.

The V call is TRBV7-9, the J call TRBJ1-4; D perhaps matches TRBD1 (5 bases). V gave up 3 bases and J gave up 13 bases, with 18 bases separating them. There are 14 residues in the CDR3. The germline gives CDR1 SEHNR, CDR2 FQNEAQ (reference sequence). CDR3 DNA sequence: TGTGCCAGCAGCTTGCAGGGTCCAGGGTTGAGACTGTTTTTT. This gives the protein CASSLQGPGLRLFF.

CDR3 DNA sequence: TGTGCCAGCAGTTTGTCCCGACAGGCCTCCTACGAGCAGTACTTC. Residues: CASSLSRQASYEQYF. The chain employs TRBV6-6 and TRBJ2-7; TRBD1 might be the D (6 bases). The CDR3 totals 15 residues. V was pared by 4 bases and J by 0 bases, with 13 bases between. The V gene's germline CDR1 is MNHNY and CDR2 SVGAGI (reference sequence).

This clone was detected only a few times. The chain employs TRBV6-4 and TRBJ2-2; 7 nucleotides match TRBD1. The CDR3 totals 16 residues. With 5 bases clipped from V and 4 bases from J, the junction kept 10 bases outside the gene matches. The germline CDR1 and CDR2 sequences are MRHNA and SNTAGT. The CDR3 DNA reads TGTGCCAGCAGTCCAACTCCACAGGGGTTCACCGGGGAGCTGTTTTTT. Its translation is CASSPTPQGFTGELFF.

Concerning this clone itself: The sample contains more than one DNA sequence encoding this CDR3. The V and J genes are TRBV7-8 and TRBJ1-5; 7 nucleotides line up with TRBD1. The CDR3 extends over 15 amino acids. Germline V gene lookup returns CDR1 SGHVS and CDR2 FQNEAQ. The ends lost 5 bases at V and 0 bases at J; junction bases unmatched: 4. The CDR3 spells CASSQTGVSNQPQHF. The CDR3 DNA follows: TGTGCCAGCAGCCAAACAGGGGTTAGCAATCAGCCCCAGCATTTT.

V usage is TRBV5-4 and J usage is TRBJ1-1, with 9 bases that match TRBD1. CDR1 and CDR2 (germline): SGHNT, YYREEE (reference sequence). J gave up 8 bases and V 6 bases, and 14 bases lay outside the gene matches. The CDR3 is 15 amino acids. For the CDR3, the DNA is TGTGCCAGCACGGGACAGGGAAAAGGAGGATCCGAAGCTTTCTTT. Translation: CASTGQGKGGSEAFF. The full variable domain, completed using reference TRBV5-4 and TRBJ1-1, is ETGVTQSPTHLIKTRGQQVTLRCSSQSGHNTVSWYQQALGQGPQFIFQYYREEENGRGNFPPRFSGLQFPNYSSELNVNALELDDSALYLCASTGQGKGGSEAFFGQGTRLTVV.

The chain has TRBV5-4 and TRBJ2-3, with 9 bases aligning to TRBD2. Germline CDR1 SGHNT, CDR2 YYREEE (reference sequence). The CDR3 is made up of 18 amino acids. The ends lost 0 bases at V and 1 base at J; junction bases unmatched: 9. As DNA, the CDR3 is TGTGCCAGCAGCTTGGTCGGCGGGAGGGCTGGTGGCACAGATACGCAGTATTTT. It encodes CASSLVGGRAGGTDTQYF.

This CDR3 is CASSMGGSGQPQHF. The CDR3 DNA reads TGTGCCAGTAGTATGGGAGGGAGTGGGCAGCCCCAGCATTTT. The V gene is TRBV19, the J gene TRBJ1-5, with D uncertain. In germline, CDR1 is LNHDA, CDR2 SQIVND (reference sequence). The CDR3 covers 14 residues. The germline V and J ends were trimmed by 3 bases and 7 bases, with 13 bases remaining between them.

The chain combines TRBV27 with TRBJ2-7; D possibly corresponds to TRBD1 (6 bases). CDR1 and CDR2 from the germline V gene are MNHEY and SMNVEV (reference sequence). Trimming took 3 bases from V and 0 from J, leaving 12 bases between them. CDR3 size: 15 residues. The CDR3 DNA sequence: TGTGCCAGCAGTTTTCATCAACAGGGCTCCTACGAGCAGTACTTC. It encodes CASSFHQQGSYEQYF.

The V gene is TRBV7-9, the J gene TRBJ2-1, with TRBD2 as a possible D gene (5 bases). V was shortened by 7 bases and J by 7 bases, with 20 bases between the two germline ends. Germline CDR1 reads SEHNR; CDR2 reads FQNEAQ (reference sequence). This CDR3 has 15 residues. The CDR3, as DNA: TGTGCCAGCACGGAGCCCGCTTATTCGGGGAATGAGCAGTTCTTC. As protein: CASTEPAYSGNEQFF.

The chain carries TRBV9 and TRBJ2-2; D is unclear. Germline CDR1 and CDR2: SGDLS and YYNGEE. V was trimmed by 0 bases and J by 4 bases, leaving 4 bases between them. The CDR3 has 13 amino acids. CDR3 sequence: CASSVASTGELFF. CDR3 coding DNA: TGTGCCAGCAGCGTAGCCAGCACCGGGGAGCTGTTTTTT.

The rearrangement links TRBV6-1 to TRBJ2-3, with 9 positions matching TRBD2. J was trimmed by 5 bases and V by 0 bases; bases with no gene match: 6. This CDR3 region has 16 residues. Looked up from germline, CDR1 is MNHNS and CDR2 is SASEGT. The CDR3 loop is CASSEARRGGGDTQYF. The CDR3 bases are TGTGCCAGCAGTGAAGCGCGGCGGGGGGGAGGAGATACGCAGTATTTT.

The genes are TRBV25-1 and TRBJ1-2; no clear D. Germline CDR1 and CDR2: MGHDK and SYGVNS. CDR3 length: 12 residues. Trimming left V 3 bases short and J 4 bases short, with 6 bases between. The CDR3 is CASSDGSYGYTF. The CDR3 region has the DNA TGTGCCAGCAGTGATGGCAGCTATGGCTACACCTTC.

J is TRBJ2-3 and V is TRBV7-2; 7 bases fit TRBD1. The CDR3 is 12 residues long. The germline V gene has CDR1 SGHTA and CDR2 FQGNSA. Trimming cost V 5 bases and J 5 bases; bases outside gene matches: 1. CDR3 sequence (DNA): TGTGCCAGCAGCCACAGGGGAGATACGCAGTATTTT. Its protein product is CASSHRGDTQYF.

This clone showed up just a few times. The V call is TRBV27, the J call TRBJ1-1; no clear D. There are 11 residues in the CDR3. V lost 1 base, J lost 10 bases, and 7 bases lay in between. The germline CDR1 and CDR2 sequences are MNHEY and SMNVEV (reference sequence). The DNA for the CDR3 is TGTGCCAGCAGTTTATTTGGCCGAGCTTTCTTT. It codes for CASSLFGRAFF.

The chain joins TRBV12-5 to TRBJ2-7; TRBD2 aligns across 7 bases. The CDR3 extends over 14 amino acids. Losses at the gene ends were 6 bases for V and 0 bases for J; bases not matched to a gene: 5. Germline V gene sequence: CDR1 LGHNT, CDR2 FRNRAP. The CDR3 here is CASGDRDYSYEQYF. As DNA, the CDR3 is TGTGCTAGTGGGGACCGGGACTACTCCTACGAGCAGTACTTC.

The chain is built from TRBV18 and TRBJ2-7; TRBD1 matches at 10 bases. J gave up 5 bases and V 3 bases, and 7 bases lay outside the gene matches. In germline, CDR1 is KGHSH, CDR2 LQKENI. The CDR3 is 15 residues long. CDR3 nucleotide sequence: TGTGCCAGCTCACCCCCGGGACAGGGGTGGAACGAGCAGTACTTC. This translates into CASSPPGQGWNEQYF.

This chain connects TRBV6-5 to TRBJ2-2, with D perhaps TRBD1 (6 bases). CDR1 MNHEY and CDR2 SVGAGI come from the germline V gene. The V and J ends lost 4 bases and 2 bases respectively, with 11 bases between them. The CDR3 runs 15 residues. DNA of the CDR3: TGTGCCAGCAGTTCCGGGACACCAAACACCGGGGAGCTGTTTTTT. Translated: CASSSGTPNTGELFF.

CDR3 DNA sequence: TGTGCCAGCAGTGAGTCAATAGCGCTTCTCAATGAGCAGTTCTTC. Translation gives CASSESIALLNEQFF. The chain carries TRBV2 and TRBJ2-1; TRBD2 is a possible D gene (5 bases). CDR1 is SNHLY and CDR2 is FYNNEI in the germline V gene. The CDR3 loop spans 15 amino acids. Trimming stripped 3 bases from V and 6 bases from J, with 15 bases between. The full variable domain, completed using reference TRBV2 and TRBJ2-1, is EPEVTQTPSHQVTQMGQEVILRCVPISNHLYFYWYRQILGQKVEFLVSFYNNEISEKSEIFDDQFSVERPDGSNFTLKIRSTKLEDSAMYFCASSESIALLNEQFFGPGTRLTVL.

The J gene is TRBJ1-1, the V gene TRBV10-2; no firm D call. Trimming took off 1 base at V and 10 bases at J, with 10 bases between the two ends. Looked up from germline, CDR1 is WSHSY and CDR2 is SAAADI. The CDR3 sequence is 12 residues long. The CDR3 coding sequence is TGCGCCAGCAGTGAGTTCGGTCCCTCAGCTTTCTTT. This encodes CASSEFGPSAFF.

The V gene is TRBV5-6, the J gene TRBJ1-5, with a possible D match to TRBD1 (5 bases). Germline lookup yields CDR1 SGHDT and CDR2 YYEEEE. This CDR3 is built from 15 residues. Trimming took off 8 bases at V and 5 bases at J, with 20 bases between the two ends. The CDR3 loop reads CASITGTSNDQPQHF. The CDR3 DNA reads TGTGCCAGTATCACCGGGACTTCCAACGATCAGCCCCAGCATTTT.

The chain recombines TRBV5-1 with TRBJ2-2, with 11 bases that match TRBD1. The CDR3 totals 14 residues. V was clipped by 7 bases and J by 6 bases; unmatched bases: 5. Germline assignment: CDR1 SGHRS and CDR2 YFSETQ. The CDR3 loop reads CASGPGQGAGELFF. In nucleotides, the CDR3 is TGCGCCAGCGGTCCGGGACAGGGGGCCGGGGAGCTGTTTTTT. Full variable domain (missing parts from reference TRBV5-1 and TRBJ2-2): KAGVTQTPRYLIKTRGQQVTLSCSPISGHRSVSWYQQTPGQGLQFLFEYFSETQRNKGNFPGRFSGRQFSNSRSEMNVSTLELGDSALYLCASGPGQGAGELFFGEGSRLTVL.

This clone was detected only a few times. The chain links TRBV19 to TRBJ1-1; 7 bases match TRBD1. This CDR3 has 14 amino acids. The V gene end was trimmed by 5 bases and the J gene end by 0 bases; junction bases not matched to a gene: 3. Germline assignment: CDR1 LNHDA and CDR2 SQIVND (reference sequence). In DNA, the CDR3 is TGTGCCAGTAGTCGGGACAGAGTGAACACTGAAGCTTTCTTT. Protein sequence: CASSRDRVNTEAFF. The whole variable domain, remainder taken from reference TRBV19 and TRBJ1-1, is DGGITQSPKYLFRKEGQNVTLSCEQNLNHDAMYWYRQDPGQGLRLIYYSQIVNDFQKGDIAEGYSVSREKKESFPLTVTSAQKNPTAFYLCASSRDRVNTEAFFGQGTRLTVV.

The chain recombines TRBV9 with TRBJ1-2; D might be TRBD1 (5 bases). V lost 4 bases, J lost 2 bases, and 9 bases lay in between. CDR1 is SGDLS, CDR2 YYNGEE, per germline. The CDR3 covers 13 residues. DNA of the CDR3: TGTGCCAGCAGCCGGGGACTAAACTATGGCTACACCTTC. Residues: CASSRGLNYGYTF.

The CDR3 DNA sequence: TGTGCCAGCAGCGCCGACCCCGGGACTAATGGAAACACCATATATTTT. The encoded protein is CASSADPGTNGNTIYF. V and J are TRBV9 and TRBJ1-3, with D maybe TRBD1 (5 bases). V was shortened by 3 bases and J by 3 bases, with 16 bases between the two germline ends. Germline CDR1 and CDR2: SGDLS and YYNGEE. The CDR3 loop spans 16 amino acids.

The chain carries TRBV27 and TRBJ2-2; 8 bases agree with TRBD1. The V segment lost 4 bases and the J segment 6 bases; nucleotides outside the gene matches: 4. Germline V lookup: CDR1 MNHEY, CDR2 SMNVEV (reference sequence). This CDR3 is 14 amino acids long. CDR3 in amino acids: CASSWGQASGELFF. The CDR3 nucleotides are TGTGCCAGCAGTTGGGGACAGGCCTCCGGGGAGCTGTTTTTT.

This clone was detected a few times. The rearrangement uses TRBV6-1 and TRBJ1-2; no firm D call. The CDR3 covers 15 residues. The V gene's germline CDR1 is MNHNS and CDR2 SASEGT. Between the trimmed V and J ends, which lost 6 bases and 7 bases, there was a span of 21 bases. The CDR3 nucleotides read TGTGCCAGCAGGGCGGAGTTAGGGAGTGGAGGTGGCTACACCTTC. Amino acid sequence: CASRAELGSGGGYTF.